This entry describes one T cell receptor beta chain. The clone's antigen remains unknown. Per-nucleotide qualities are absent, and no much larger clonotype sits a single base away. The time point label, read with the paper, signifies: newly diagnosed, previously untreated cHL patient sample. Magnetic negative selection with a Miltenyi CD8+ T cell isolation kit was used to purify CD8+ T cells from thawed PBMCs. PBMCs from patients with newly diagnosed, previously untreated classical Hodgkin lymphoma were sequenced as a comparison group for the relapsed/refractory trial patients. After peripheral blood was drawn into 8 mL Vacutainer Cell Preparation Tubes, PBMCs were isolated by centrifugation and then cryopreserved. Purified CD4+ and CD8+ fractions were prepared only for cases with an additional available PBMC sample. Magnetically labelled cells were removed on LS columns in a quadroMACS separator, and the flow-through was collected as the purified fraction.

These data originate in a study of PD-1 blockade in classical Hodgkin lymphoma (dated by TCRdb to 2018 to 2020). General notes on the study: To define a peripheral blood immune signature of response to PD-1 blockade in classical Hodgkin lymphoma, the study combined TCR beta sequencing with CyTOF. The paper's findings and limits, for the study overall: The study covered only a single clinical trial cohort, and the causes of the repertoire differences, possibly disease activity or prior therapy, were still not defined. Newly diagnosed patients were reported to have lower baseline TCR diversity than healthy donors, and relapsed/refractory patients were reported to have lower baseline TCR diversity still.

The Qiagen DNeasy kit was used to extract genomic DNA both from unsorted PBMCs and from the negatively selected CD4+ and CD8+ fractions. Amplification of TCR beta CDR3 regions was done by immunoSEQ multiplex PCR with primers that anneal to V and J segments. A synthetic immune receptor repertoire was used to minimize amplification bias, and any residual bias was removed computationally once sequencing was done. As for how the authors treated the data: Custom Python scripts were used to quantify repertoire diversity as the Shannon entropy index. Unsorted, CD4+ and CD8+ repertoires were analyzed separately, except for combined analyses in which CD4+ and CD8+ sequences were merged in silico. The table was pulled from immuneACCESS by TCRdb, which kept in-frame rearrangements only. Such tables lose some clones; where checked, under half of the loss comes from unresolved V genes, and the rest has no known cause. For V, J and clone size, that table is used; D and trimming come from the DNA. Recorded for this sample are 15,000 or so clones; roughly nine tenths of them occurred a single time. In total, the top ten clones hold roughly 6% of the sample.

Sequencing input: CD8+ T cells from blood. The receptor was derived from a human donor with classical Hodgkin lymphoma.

The DNA sequence follows: TGTGCCAGCAGTGAAATGGCCGGGACAGGGGGTTACGAGCAGTACTTC. Protein translation: CASSEMAGTGGYEQYF. The V gene is TRBV6-1 and the J gene is TRBJ2-7; 11 central nucleotides agree with TRBD1. Per the germline V gene, MNHNS is the CDR1 and SASEGT is the CDR2. Trimming takes 2 bases off V and 4 bases off J; junction bases not matched to a gene: 7. Including cysteine and phenylalanine, the CDR3 has 16 amino acids. Only the CDR3 portion is preserved as DNA: 48 bases, with reading frame beginning at the first base.